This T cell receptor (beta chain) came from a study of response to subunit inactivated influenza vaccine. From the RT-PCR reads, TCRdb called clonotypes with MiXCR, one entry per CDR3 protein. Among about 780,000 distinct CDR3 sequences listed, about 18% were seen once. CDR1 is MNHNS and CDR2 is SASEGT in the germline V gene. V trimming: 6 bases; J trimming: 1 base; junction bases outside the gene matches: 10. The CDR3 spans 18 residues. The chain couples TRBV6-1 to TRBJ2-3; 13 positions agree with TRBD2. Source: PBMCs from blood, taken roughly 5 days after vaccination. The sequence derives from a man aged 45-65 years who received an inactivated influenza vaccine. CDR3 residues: CASSQGGLAGMGTDTQYF. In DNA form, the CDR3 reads TGTGCCAGCAGCCAAGGGGGACTAGCGGGAATGGGCACAGATACGCAGTATTTT.